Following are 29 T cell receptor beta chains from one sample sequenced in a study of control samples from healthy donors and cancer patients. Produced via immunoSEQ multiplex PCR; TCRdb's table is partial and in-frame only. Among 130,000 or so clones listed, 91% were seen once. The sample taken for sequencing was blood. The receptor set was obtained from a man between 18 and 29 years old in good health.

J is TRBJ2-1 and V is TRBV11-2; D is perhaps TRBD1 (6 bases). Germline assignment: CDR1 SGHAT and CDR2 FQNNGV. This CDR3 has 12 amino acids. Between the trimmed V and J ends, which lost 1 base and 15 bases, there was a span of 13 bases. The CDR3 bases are TGTGCCAGCAGCTTAGTCGGCAGGGGACGGTTCTTC. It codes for CASSLVGRGRFF.

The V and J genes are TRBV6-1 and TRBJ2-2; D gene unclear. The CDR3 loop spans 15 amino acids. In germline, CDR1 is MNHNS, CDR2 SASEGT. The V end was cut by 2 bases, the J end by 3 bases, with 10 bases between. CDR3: CASSEIGWDTGELFF. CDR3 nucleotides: TGTGCCAGCAGTGAAATAGGTTGGGACACCGGGGAGCTGTTTTTT.

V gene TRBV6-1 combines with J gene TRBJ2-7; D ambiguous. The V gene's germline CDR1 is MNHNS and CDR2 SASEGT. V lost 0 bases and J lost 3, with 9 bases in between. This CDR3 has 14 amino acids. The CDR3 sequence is CASSEAGRHYEQYF. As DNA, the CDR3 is TGTGCCAGCAGTGAAGCGGGCAGGCACTACGAGCAGTACTTC.

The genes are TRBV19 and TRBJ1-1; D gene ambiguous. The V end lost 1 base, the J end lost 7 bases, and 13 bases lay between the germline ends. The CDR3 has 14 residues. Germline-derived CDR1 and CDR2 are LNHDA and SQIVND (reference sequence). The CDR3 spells CASSIVGLAGEAFF. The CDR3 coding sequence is TGTGCCAGTAGTATAGTGGGGTTAGCCGGTGAAGCTTTCTTT. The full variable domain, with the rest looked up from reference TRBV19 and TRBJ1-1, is DGGITQSPKYLFRKEGQNVTLSCEQNLNHDAMYWYRQDPGQGLRLIYYSQIVNDFQKGDIAEGYSVSREKKESFPLTVTSAQKNPTAFYLCASSIVGLAGEAFFGQGTRLTVV.

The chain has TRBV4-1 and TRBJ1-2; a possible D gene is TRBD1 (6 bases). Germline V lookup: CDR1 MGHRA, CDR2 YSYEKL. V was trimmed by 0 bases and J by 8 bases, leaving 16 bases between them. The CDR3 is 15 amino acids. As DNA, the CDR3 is TGCGCCAGCAGCCAAGAAGGTGGGCAGGGGTGGGGCTACACCTTC. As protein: CASSQEGGQGWGYTF.

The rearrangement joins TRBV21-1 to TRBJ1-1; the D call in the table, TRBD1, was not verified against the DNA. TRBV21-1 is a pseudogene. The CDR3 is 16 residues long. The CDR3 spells CASSKGGRDRLGEAFF. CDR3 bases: TGTGCCAGCAGCAAAGGTGGCCGGGACAGGCTGGGTGAAGCTTTCTTT.

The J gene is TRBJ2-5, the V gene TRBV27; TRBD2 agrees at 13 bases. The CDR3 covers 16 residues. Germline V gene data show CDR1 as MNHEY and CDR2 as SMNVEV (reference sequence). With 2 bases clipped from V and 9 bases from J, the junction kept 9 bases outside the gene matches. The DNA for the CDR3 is TGTGCCAGCAGTTTAGGACTAGCGGGGGTCCAGCGGGCCCAGTACTTC. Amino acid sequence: CASSLGLAGVQRAQYF.

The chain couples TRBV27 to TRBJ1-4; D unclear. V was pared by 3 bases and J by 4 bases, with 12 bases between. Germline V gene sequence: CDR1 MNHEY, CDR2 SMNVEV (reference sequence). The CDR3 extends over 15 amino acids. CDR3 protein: CASSFSGVGNEKLFF. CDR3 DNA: TGTGCCAGCAGTTTTTCCGGGGTGGGTAATGAAAAACTGTTTTTT.

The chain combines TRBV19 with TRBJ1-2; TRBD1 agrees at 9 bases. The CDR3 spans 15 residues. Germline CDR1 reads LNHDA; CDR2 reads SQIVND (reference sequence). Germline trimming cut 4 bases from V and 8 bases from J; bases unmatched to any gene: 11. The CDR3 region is CASSKTPGQGVGYTF. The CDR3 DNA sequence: TGTGCCAGTAGTAAAACTCCGGGACAGGGCGTCGGCTACACCTTC.

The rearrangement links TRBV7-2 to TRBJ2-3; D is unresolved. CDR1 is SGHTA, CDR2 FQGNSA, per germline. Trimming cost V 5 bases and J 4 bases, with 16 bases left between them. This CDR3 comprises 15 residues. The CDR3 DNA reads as TGTGCCAGCAGCCCTCCAAGTGCCGGTCCAGATACGCAGTATTTT. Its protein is CASSPPSAGPDTQYF.

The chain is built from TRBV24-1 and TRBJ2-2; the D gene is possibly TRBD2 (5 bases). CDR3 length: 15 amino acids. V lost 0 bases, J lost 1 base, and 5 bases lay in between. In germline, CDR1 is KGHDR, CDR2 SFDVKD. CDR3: CATSDLRENTGELFF. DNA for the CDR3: TGTGCCACCAGTGATTTGCGGGAGAACACCGGGGAGCTGTTTTTT.

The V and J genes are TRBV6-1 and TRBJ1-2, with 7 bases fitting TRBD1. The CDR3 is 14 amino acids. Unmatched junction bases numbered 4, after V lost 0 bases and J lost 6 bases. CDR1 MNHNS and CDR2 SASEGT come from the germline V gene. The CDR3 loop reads CASSEAYRGNGYTF. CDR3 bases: TGTGCCAGCAGTGAAGCATACAGGGGAAATGGCTACACCTTC.

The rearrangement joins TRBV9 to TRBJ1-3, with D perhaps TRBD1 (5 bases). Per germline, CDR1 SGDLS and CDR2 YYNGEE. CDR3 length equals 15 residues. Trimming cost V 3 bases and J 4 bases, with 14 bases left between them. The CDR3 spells CASSASGTLGNTIYF. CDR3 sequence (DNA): TGTGCCAGCAGCGCAAGCGGGACGCTCGGAAACACCATATATTTT.

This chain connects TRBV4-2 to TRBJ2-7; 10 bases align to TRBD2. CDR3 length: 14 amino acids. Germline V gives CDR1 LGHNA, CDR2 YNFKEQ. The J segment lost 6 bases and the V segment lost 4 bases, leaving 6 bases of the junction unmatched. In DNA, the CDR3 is TGTGCCAGCAGCCCCCTAGCGGGGGTAACCGAGCAGTACTTC. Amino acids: CASSPLAGVTEQYF.

The CDR3 reads CASSQERGNTEAFF. DNA of the CDR3: TGCGCCAGCAGCCAAGAAAGGGGGAACACTGAAGCTTTCTTT. V and J are TRBV4-1 and TRBJ1-1; D is possibly TRBD1 (5 bases). Germline lookup yields CDR1 MGHRA and CDR2 YSYEKL. The ends were cut back, 0 bases at V and 1 base at J, with 6 bases in the middle. There are 14 residues in the CDR3.

In nucleotides, the CDR3 is TGTGCCAGCAGTGTTGCGGGGTCAGGGCAAGGCTACACCTTC. Its translation: CASSVAGSGQGYTF. The gene calls are TRBV25-1 and TRBJ1-2; weak D call: TRBD1 (5 bases). This CDR3 has 14 amino acids. Trimming left V 4 bases short and J 8 bases short, with 17 bases between. Germline CDR1 is MGHDK and CDR2 is SYGVNS.

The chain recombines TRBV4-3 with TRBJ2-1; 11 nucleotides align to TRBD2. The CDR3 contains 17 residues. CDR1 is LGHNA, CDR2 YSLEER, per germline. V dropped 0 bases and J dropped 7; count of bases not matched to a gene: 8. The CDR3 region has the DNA TGCGCCAGCAGCCAAGATTTAGCGGGGGGGCCGAGGAATGAGCAGTTCTTC. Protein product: CASSQDLAGGPRNEQFF.

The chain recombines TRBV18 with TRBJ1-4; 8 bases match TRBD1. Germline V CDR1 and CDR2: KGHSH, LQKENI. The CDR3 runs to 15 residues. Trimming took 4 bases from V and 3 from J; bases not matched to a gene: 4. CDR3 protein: CASSRGRGPNEKLFF. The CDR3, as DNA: TGTGCCAGCTCACGAGGCAGGGGGCCTAATGAAAAACTGTTTTTT.

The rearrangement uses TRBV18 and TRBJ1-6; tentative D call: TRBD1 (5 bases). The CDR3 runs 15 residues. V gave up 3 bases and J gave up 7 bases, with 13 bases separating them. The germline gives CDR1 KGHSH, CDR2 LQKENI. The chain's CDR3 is CASSPSGTPNSPLHF. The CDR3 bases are TGTGCCAGCTCACCCTCCGGGACTCCAAATTCACCCCTCCACTTT. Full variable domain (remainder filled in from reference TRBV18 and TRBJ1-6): NAGVMQNPRHLVRRRGQEARLRCSPMKGHSHVYWYRQLPEEGLKFMVYLQKENIIDESGMPKERFSAEFPKEGPSILRIQQVVRGDSAAYFCASSPSGTPNSPLHFGNGTRLTVT.

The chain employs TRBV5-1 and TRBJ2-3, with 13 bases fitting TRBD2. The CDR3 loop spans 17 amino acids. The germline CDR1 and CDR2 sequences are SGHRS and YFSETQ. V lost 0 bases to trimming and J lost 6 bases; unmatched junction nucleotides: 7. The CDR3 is CASSLDTSGGARDTQYF. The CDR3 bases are TGCGCCAGCAGCTTGGATACTAGCGGGGGGGCTCGGGATACGCAGTATTTT.

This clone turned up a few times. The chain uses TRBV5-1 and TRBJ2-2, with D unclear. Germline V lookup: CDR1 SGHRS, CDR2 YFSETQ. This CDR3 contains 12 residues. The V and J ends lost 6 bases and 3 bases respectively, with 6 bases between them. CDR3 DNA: TGCGCCAGCACCATGGACACCGGGGAGCTGTTTTTT. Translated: CASTMDTGELFF.

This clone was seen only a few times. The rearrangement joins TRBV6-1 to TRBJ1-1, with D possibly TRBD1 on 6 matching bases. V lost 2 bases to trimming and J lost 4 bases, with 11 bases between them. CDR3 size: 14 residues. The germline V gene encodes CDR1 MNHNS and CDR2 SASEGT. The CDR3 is CASSELGASTEAFF. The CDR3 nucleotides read TGTGCCAGCAGTGAACTGGGGGCGAGCACTGAAGCTTTCTTT.

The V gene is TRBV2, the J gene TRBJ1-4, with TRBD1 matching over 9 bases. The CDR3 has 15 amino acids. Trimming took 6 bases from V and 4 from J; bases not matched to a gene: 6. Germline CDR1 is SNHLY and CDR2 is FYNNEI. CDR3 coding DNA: TGTGCCAGCAGCGGACAGGGGCGCAATAATGAAAAACTGTTTTTT. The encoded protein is CASSGQGRNNEKLFF.

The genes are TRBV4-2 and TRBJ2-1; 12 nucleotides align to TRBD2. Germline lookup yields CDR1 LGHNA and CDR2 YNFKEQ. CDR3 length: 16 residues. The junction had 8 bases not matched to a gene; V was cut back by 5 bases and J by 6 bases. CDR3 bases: TGTGCCAGCAGCGTTCGGACTAGCGGGGAGATCAATGAGCAGTTCTTC. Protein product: CASSVRTSGEINEQFF.

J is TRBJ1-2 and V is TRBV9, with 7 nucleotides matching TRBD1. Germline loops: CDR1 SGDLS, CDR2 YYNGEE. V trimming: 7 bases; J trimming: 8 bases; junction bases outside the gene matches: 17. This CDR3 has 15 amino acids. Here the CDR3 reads CASPQGQRGGGGYTF. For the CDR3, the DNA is TGTGCCAGCCCCCAGGGACAGAGAGGGGGGGGAGGCTACACCTTC.

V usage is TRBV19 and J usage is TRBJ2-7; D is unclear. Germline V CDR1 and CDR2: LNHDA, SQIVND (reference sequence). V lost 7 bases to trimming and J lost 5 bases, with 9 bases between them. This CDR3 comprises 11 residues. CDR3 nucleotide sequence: TGTGCCAGTAACGTCTATCACGAGCAGTACTTC. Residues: CASNVYHEQYF.

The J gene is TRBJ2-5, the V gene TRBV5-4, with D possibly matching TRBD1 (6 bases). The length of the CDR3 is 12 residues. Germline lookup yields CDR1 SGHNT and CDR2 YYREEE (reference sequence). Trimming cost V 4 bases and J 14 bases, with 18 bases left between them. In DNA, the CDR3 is TGTGCCAGCAGCCCCGGACAGACCTTCCTCTACTTC. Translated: CASSPGQTFLYF.

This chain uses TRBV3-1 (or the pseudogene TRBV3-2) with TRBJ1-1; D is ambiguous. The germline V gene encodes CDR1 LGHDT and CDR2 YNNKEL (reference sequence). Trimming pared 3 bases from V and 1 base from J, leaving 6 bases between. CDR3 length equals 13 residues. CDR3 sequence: CASSQGENTEAFF. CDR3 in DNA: TGTGCCAGCAGCCAGGGCGAGAACACTGAAGCTTTCTTT.

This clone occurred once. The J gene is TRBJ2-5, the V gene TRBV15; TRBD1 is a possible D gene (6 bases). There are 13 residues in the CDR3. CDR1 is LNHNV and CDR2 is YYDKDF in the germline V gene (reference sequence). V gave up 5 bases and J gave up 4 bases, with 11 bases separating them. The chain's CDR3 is CATSPRRGETQYF. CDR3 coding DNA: TGTGCCACCAGCCCTCGCAGGGGAGAGACCCAGTACTTC.